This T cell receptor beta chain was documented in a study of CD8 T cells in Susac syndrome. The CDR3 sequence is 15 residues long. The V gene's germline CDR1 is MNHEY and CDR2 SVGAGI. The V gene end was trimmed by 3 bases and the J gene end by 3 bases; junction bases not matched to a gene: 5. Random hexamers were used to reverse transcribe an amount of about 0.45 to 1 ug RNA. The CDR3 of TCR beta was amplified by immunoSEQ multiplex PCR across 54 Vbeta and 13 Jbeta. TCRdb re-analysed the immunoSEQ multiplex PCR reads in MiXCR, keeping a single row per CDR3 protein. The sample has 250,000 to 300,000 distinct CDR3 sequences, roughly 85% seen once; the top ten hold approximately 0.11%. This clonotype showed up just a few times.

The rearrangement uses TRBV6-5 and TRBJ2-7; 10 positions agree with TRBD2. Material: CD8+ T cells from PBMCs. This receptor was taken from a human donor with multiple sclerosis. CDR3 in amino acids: CASSYSLAGDYEQYF. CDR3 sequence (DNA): TGTGCCAGCAGTTATAGCCTAGCGGGAGACTACGAGCAGTACTTC.